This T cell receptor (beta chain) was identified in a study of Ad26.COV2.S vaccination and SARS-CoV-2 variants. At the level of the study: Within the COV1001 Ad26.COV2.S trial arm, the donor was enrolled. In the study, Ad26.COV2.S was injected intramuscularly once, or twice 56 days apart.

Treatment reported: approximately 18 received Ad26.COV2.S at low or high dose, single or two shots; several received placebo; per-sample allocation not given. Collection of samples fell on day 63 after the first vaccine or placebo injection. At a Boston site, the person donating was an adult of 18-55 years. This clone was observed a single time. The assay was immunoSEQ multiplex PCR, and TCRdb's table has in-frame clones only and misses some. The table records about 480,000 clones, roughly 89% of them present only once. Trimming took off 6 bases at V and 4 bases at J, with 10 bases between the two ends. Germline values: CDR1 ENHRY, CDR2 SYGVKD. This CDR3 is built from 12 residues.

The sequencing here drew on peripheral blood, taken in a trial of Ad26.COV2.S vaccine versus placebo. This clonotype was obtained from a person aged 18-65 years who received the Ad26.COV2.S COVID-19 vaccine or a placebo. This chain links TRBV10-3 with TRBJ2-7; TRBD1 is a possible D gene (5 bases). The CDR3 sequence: CAIRSTGYEQYF. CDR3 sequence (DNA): TGTGCCATCAGATCTACAGGTTACGAGCAGTACTTC.